This T cell receptor beta chain came from a study of regulatory T cells in long-lasting Graves disease. Described time point: persistent/refractory GD, antithyroid drugs over 5 years with positive TRAb. Researchers made the TCR library from RNA that was extracted from PBMCs. Through Arm-PCR of CDR3 regions and iRepertoire HTBI primers, TCR beta libraries were built. TCRdb reprocessed the multiplex PCR reads with MiXCR, giving one entry per CDR3 protein. The sample shows around 400,000 distinct CDR3 sequences, under 25% of them seen only once. Remarks on this clonotype: Its antigen is not known.

Study findings and constraints: Owing to a sample size that was small, accuracy may have been reduced.

This CDR3 contains 15 residues. Per germline, CDR1 SGHKS and CDR2 YYEKEE (reference sequence). The V and J ends lost 0 bases and 4 bases respectively, with 13 bases between them. The receptor was derived from a female donor with Graves disease. The sequences come from peripheral blood mononuclear cells (PBMCs), collected when the disease was refractory, from a patient treated with antithyroid drugs. The chain combines TRBV5-5 with TRBJ1-1, with D tentatively TRBD1 (5 bases). The CDR3 spells CASSLASRAGTEAFF. The CDR3 DNA reads TGTGCCAGCAGCTTGGCAAGCAGGGCCGGCACTGAAGCTTTCTTT.